This T cell receptor beta chain derives from a study of T cell repertoires in cytomegalovirus infection. Overall study context: HLA-B-restricted CMV epitopes that are well studied were used alongside recently identified HLA-C-restricted ones. From public TCR beta signatures came an indication of both CMV infection and matching HLA type.

This clonotype was counted between two and nine times. The target antigen is unknown. Study findings and constraints: Ex vivo responses were dominated by HLA-C-restricted CMV-specific TCR beta clonotypes. Carriage of CMV together with the relevant HLA was identifiable through cumulative public TCR beta family frequency.

The CDR3 has 14 residues. Germline V gene data show CDR1 as MDHEN and CDR2 as SYDVKM. Trimming shortened V by 4 bases and J by 0 bases, and 8 bases separated the two germline ends. TCRdb analysed the reads with MiXCR anew, one entry per CDR3 protein. The table lists around 800,000 distinct CDR3 sequences, 32% of them singletons. The sample here was cultured CD8+ T cells from PBMCs, taken from culture after CMV antigen stimulation. The chain has TRBV28 and TRBJ2-3; D is ambiguous. The TCR comes from a human donor in good health (CMV status not recorded). Some clones in this sample may be carry-over from other donors' samples. CDR3 region: CASSSTLSTDTQYF. The CDR3 coding sequence is TGTGCCAGCAGTTCGACCCTAAGCACAGATACGCAGTATTTT.